These 12 T cell receptor beta chains originate from one sample sequenced in a study of blood T cell repertoires in COVID-19 (dated by TCRdb to about 2020). The library came from the immunoSEQ multiplex PCR assay. TCRdb stores this immuneACCESS table with in-frame sequences only. Part of the clones is absent; in the studies checked, under half of the shortfall reflects unresolved V genes, and no reason is known for the rest. The sample table shows hundreds of thousands of clones, and roughly 86% are seen once. The biggest ten clones account for 1% to 1.5% of the sample. The sequencing sample was made of peripheral blood. These receptors originate from an older man with acute or convalescent COVID-19.

This sequence joins TRBV19 and TRBJ2-3, with 10 positions matching TRBD1. This CDR3 contains 14 residues. The ends lost 5 bases at V and 1 base at J; junction bases unmatched: 0. Germline V gives CDR1 LNHDA, CDR2 SQIVND (reference sequence). The CDR3 sequence: CASSGTGGTDTQYF. Here the CDR3 DNA reads TGTGCCAGTAGTGGGACAGGGGGCACAGATACGCAGTATTTT. Variable domain in full (rest from reference TRBV19 and TRBJ2-3): DGGITQSPKYLFRKEGQNVTLSCEQNLNHDAMYWYRQDPGQGLRLIYYSQIVNDFQKGDIAEGYSVSREKKESFPLTVTSAQKNPTAFYLCASSGTGGTDTQYFGPGTRLTVL.

This clone appeared once. This chain joins TRBV5-5 and TRBJ2-5, with 9 bases fitting TRBD1. The CDR3 contains 15 residues. Looked up from germline, CDR1 is SGHKS and CDR2 is YYEKEE (reference sequence). Losses at the gene ends were 5 bases for V and 2 bases for J; bases not matched to a gene: 7. The CDR3 reads CASSRQGGTQETQYF. The CDR3 DNA reads as TGTGCCAGCAGTCGACAGGGGGGTACGCAAGAGACCCAGTACTTC.

The chain combines TRBV6-2 or TRBV6-3 with TRBJ1-1; tentative D call: TRBD1 (5 bases). CDR3 length: 16 amino acids. With 2 bases removed from V and 0 bases from J, the gap between germline ends came to 13 bases. The germline V gene has CDR1 MNHEY and CDR2 SVGEGT. This chain's CDR3 is CASSYPQGQLNTEAFF. CDR3 DNA: TGTGCCAGCAGTTACCCCCAAGGACAACTGAACACTGAAGCTTTCTTT.

This chain connects TRBV28 to TRBJ2-7; the match to TRBD2 covers 8 bases. Germline loops: CDR1 MDHEN, CDR2 SYDVKM. The J segment lost 3 bases and the V segment lost 6 bases, leaving 7 bases of the junction unmatched. The CDR3 has 14 amino acids. The CDR3 sequence is CASSSTSGYYEQYF. The CDR3 nucleotides are TGTGCCAGCAGCTCTACTAGCGGCTACTACGAGCAGTACTTC.

This chain uses TRBV3-1 (or the pseudogene TRBV3-2) with TRBJ1-2; no definite D call. The CDR3 consists of 15 residues. Germline CDR1 is LGHDT and CDR2 is YNNKEL (reference sequence). V was cut by 4 bases and J by 3 bases, with 15 bases left in between. This CDR3 is CASSPGTVSHYGYTF. Written as DNA, the CDR3 is TGTGCCAGCAGCCCTGGTACGGTGTCTCACTATGGCTACACCTTC.

V and J are TRBV9 and TRBJ2-1, with 8 bases aligning to TRBD2. After removal of 4 bases from V and 4 bases from J, the junction contained 13 bases not matched to a gene. The CDR3 runs 17 residues. Germline CDR1 and CDR2: SGDLS and YYNGEE. CDR3 sequence reads: CASSPTLRAGGYNEQFF. CDR3 nucleotide sequence: TGTGCCAGCAGCCCCACCCTGCGGGCGGGGGGTTACAATGAGCAGTTCTTC.

The V call is TRBV4-2, the J call TRBJ2-5, with 10 nucleotides matching TRBD2. V trimming: 0 bases; J trimming: 6 bases; junction bases outside the gene matches: 10. The CDR3 covers 17 residues. Germline V CDR1 and CDR2: LGHNA, YNFKEQ. The CDR3 region is CASSQDAQRGGGKTQYF. The CDR3, as DNA: TGTGCCAGCAGCCAAGATGCCCAGCGGGGGGGCGGGAAGACCCAGTACTTC.

The chain couples TRBV3-1 (or the pseudogene TRBV3-2) to TRBJ1-4; a possible D gene is TRBD1 (5 bases). With 0 bases removed from V and 7 bases from J, the gap between germline ends came to 9 bases. The germline V gene encodes CDR1 LGHDT and CDR2 YNNKEL (reference sequence). The CDR3 covers 14 residues. The CDR3 region has the DNA TGTGCCAGCAGCCAAGATCGTAGGGGTGAAAAACTGTTTTTT. It is translated as CASSQDRRGEKLFF.

This sequence joins TRBV6-5 and TRBJ1-2; 8 positions agree with TRBD1. Germline CDR1 MNHEY, CDR2 SVGAGI. The V gene end was trimmed by 2 bases and the J gene end by 8 bases; junction bases not matched to a gene: 7. The CDR3 sequence is 14 residues long. The CDR3 DNA reads TGTGCCAGCAGTTACGACAGGGGAAGAAACGGCTACACCTTC. It encodes CASSYDRGRNGYTF.

Written as DNA, the CDR3 is TGTGCCAGCAGCTTTTCGAGAGACACTGAAGCTTTCTTT. Translated, it gives CASSFSRDTEAFF. The rearrangement joins TRBV7-2 to TRBJ1-1, with D hard to call. The germline V gene has CDR1 SGHTA and CDR2 FQGNSA. The CDR3 length is 13 residues. Trimming stripped 3 bases from V and 3 bases from J, with 8 bases between. Drawing the rest from reference TRBV7-2 and TRBJ1-1, the complete variable domain is GAGVSQSPSNKVTEKGKDVELRCDPISGHTALYWYRQSLGQGLEFLIYFQGNSAPDKSGLPSDRFSAERTGGSVSTLTIQRTQQEDSAVYLCASSFSRDTEAFFGQGTRLTVV.

The CDR3 DNA is TGTGCCAGCTCAAGTCGACTAGCGGATTTCACAGATACGCAGTATTTT. It specifies CASSSRLADFTDTQYF. The rearrangement links TRBV18 to TRBJ2-3, with 9 bases that match TRBD2. Germline CDR1 KGHSH, CDR2 LQKENI. The V gene end was trimmed by 5 bases and the J gene end by 2 bases; junction bases not matched to a gene: 8. The CDR3 is 16 residues long.

This clone turned up a few times. The genes are TRBV5-4 and TRBJ2-1; D may be TRBD2 (7 bases). Germline loops: CDR1 SGHNT, CDR2 YYREEE (reference sequence). This CDR3 has 16 amino acids. V lost 4 bases, J lost 4 bases, and 18 bases lay in between. The CDR3 DNA sequence: TGTGCCAGCAGCCCGGGGGGAGGGGGAACTTACAATGAGCAGTTCTTC. As protein: CASSPGGGGTYNEQFF.